This TCR beta chain was retrieved from a study of blood T cells in healthy people across ages. For the second PCR, which ran for about 7 to 11 cycles, a sample-barcoded 5' primer and a J-beta primer mix were used. Unique molecular identifiers of 12 random nucleotides labeled each cDNA. TCRdb itself ran the 5' RACE reads through MiXCR, one entry per CDR3 protein. The sample records around 1.7 million distinct CDR3 sequences, 25% to 30% being singletons. The CDR3 totals 12 residues. Germline V lookup: CDR1 MNHEY, CDR2 SVGEGT. The sequence came from a woman in her thirties in good health. Sequences were obtained from blood. The chain employs TRBV6-2 or TRBV6-3 and TRBJ2-5, with 9 bases matching TRBD2. Gene TRBJ2-1 matches the end of the DNA better, so the J call may be wrong. The CDR3 DNA is TGTGCCAGCAGCATGGTAGCGGGGGCCCAGTTCTTC. It specifies CASSMVAGAQFF.